One and the same sample provided the 30 T cell receptor beta chains below, sequenced in a study of blood T cell repertoires in COVID-19. This table comes from immunoSEQ multiplex PCR, and its TCRdb copy is limited to in-frame clones, with some not included. The data show about 270,000 clones, with roughly 86% seen just once and about 8.8% held by the top ten. The sequenced material came from peripheral blood. Every receptor here comes from a man aged 40-49 years with active or convalescent COVID-19.

V is TRBV3-1 (or the pseudogene TRBV3-2) and J is TRBJ1-2, with TRBD1 identical over 12 bases. V gave up 1 base and J gave up 4 bases; unmatched junction bases: 13. The CDR3 has 19 amino acids. Per germline, CDR1 LGHDT and CDR2 YNNKEL (reference sequence). CDR3 coding DNA: TGTGCCAGCAGCCAAGTAAGGGGGGACAGGGGGCTCCTCGGCTATGGCTACACCTTC. The encoded protein is CASSQVRGDRGLLGYGYTF.

The J gene is TRBJ1-2, the V gene TRBV19; unclear D gene. V lost 2 bases and J 2 bases, leaving 6 bases between the germline ends. The germline V gene encodes CDR1 LNHDA and CDR2 SQIVND (reference sequence). CDR3 length: 13 residues. The CDR3 here is CASSIQQNYGYTF. The CDR3 coding sequence is TGTGCCAGTAGTATACAACAGAACTATGGCTACACCTTC.

The chain uses TRBV10-3 and TRBJ2-1; perhaps TRBD2 as D (5 bases). Germline V CDR1 and CDR2: ENHRY, SYGVKD. The ends were cut back, 4 bases at V and 9 bases at J, with 16 bases in the middle. The CDR3 is 14 residues long. CDR3 in DNA: TGTGCCATCAGTGGCGGCTGGGGAGTAGTTGAGCAGTTCTTC. Translating it yields CAISGGWGVVEQFF.

The chain is built from TRBV20-1 and TRBJ1-1, with D possibly being TRBD1 (6 bases). Germline CDR1 and CDR2: DFQATT and SNEGSKA (reference sequence). Trimming pared 4 bases from V and 11 bases from J, leaving 14 bases between. CDR3 size: 11 residues. CDR3 amino acids: CSAIGHRVAFF. The CDR3 region has the DNA TGCAGTGCTATAGGCCACAGGGTGGCTTTCTTT.

The table lists this clone with a count of one. The chain is built from TRBV9 and TRBJ2-5, with D possibly matching TRBD1 (5 bases). The CDR3 extends over 15 amino acids. V was pared by 0 bases and J by 2 bases, with 11 bases between. Per germline, CDR1 SGDLS and CDR2 YYNGEE. The CDR3 sequence: CASSVASGIQETQYF. DNA for the CDR3: TGTGCCAGCAGCGTAGCTTCAGGGATTCAAGAGACCCAGTACTTC.

The chain recombines TRBV24-1 with TRBJ2-2; D is perhaps TRBD1 (5 bases). The CDR3 extends over 13 amino acids. V was clipped by 5 bases and J by 3 bases, with 6 bases between them. Per the germline V gene, CDR1 is KGHDR and CDR2 is SFDVKD. The CDR3 is CATSAGYTGELFF. The CDR3 nucleotides are TGTGCCACCAGTGCAGGGTACACCGGGGAGCTGTTTTTT.

The chain couples TRBV5-4 to TRBJ2-7; 8 nucleotides align to TRBD1. Germline-derived CDR1 and CDR2 are SGHNT and YYREEE (reference sequence). With 2 bases clipped from V and 3 bases from J, the junction kept 7 bases outside the gene matches. The CDR3 loop spans 15 amino acids. CDR3 nucleotides: TGTGCCAGCAGCTTAGGACAGGGCAAGTTCTACGAGCAGTACTTC. It encodes CASSLGQGKFYEQYF.

This chain uses TRBV3-1 (or the pseudogene TRBV3-2) with TRBJ2-1; TRBD2 aligns across 11 bases. The junction had 9 bases not matched to a gene; V was cut back by 1 base and J by 10 bases. The CDR3 covers 16 residues. The germline CDR1 and CDR2 sequences are LGHDT and YNNKEL (reference sequence). DNA of the CDR3: TGTGCCAGCAGCCAAGCGCTCGGGCTAGCGGGAGGCGAGCAGTTCTTC. It is translated as CASSQALGLAGGEQFF.

The chain is built from TRBV10-1 and TRBJ1-3; 11 nucleotides align to TRBD1. The germline V gene encodes CDR1 WNHNN and CDR2 SYGVQD (reference sequence). The CDR3 consists of 16 residues. Trimming cost V 7 bases and J 4 bases; bases outside gene matches: 9. The DNA of the CDR3 is TGCGCCAGCAACAAAAGGACAGGGGGCAAAGGAAACACCATATATTTT. Translation: CASNKRTGGKGNTIYF.

V and J are TRBV3-1 (or the pseudogene TRBV3-2) and TRBJ2-3, with D maybe TRBD2 (6 bases). From germline, CDR1 is LGHDT and CDR2 YNNKEL (reference sequence). V dropped 0 bases and J dropped 3 bases, with 16 bases sitting between them. The CDR3 sequence is 17 residues long. CDR3 bases: TGTGCCAGCAGCCAAGATCGGGCTAGCGACACGACAGATACGCAGTATTTT. Encoded protein: CASSQDRASDTTDTQYF.

This sequence joins TRBV10-3 and TRBJ1-3; tentative D call: TRBD1 (6 bases). Germline CDR1 reads ENHRY; CDR2 reads SYGVKD. This CDR3 is 15 amino acids long. V shed 7 bases and J shed 0 bases, with 13 bases lying between them. The DNA for the CDR3 is TGTGCCATCACCATGGACAGCCTCTCTGGAAACACCATATATTTT. This gives the protein CAITMDSLSGNTIYF.

This sequence joins TRBV7-3 and TRBJ2-1; 12 bases map to TRBD1. The V gene's germline CDR1 is SGHTA and CDR2 FQGTGA. The CDR3 has 16 residues. The V and J ends lost 4 bases and 7 bases, in that order; junction bases with no gene match: 8. CDR3 sequence reads: CASSSTGQGAQNEQFF. DNA for the CDR3: TGTGCCAGCAGCTCGACGGGACAGGGGGCGCAAAATGAGCAGTTCTTC.

This chain links TRBV2 with TRBJ1-2; 8 bases are shared with TRBD1. CDR1 and CDR2 from the germline V gene are SNHLY and FYNNEI. The CDR3 covers 14 residues. Trimming took 5 bases from V and 1 from J; bases not matched to a gene: 3. CDR3 sequence (DNA): TGTGCCAGCAGTATCACAGGGGGTAACTATGGCTACACCTTC. Amino acid sequence: CASSITGGNYGYTF.

The CDR3 loop is CASASEGDRSPLHF. The CDR3 DNA sequence: TGTGCCAGCGCGTCCGAGGGGGACCGATCACCCCTCCACTTT. The V and J genes are TRBV3-1 (or the pseudogene TRBV3-2) and TRBJ1-6; D is perhaps TRBD1 (6 bases). The V end was cut by 8 bases, the J end by 10 bases, with 18 bases between. Germline V gene data show CDR1 as LGHDT and CDR2 as YNNKEL (reference sequence). The length of the CDR3 is 14 residues.

J is TRBJ2-7 and V is TRBV10-1, with 7 bases lining up with TRBD2. Germline loops: CDR1 WNHNN, CDR2 SYGVQD (reference sequence). This CDR3 has 14 residues. V was clipped by 3 bases and J by 3 bases; unmatched bases: 5. This chain's CDR3 is CASSESTGGYEQYF. CDR3 nucleotide sequence: TGCGCCAGCAGTGAATCAACGGGGGGCTACGAGCAGTACTTC.

The chain couples TRBV4-1 to TRBJ1-2; D may be TRBD1 (5 bases). This CDR3 region has 15 residues. CDR1 MGHRA and CDR2 YSYEKL come from the germline V gene. With 4 bases removed from V and 8 bases from J, the gap between germline ends came to 20 bases. CDR3 in amino acids: CASSLSRQGLEGYTF. The CDR3 DNA sequence: TGCGCCAGCAGCCTCTCCCGCCAGGGCCTTGAAGGCTACACCTTC.

The chain has TRBV5-4 and TRBJ2-7, with 10 positions matching TRBD2. This CDR3 spans 14 amino acids. Germline-derived CDR1 and CDR2 are SGHNT and YYREEE (reference sequence). The J segment lost 3 bases and the V segment lost 4 bases, leaving 4 bases of the junction unmatched. As DNA, the CDR3 is TGTGCCAGCAGCAGTTCTAGCGGGAGCTACGAGCAGTACTTC. This encodes CASSSSSGSYEQYF.

The CDR3 loop is CASSPKTGGGTDTQYF. The CDR3 DNA sequence: TGTGCCAGCTCACCTAAGACAGGGGGAGGAACGGATACGCAGTATTTT. The gene calls are TRBV18 and TRBJ2-3; the match to TRBD1 covers 9 bases. The V segment lost 3 bases and the J segment 6 bases; nucleotides outside the gene matches: 10. CDR3 length equals 16 residues. Germline CDR1 and CDR2: KGHSH and LQKENI.

The chain has TRBV11-3 and TRBJ2-1; possible D gene TRBD1, 5 bases. This CDR3 is 14 amino acids long. CDR1 and CDR2 (germline): SGHNT, YENEEA. Trimming removed 3 bases from V and 3 bases from J, with 9 bases in between. The CDR3 nucleotides are TGTGCCAGCAGCTTGGCACAGGACTACAATGAGCAGTTCTTC. Translated, it gives CASSLAQDYNEQFF.

The rearrangement uses TRBV9 and TRBJ1-1, with TRBD1 matching over 8 bases. V shed 5 bases and J 3 bases; nucleotides not matched to a gene: 6. The CDR3 totals 14 residues. From germline, CDR1 is SGDLS and CDR2 YYNGEE. CDR3 bases: TGTGCCAGCAGAGCAGGGGGCCCGGACACTGAAGCTTTCTTT. Translation gives CASRAGGPDTEAFF.

The V gene is TRBV7-9, the J gene TRBJ2-5, with 9 bases aligning to TRBD2. Germline V gene data show CDR1 as SEHNR and CDR2 as FQNEAQ (reference sequence). J lost 3 bases, V lost 1 base, and 6 bases had no gene match. This CDR3 region has 16 residues. This CDR3 reads CASSLGGTSSKETQYF. CDR3 bases: TGTGCCAGCAGCTTAGGGGGGACTAGCAGCAAAGAGACCCAGTACTTC.

The chain has TRBV19 and TRBJ1-5; D perhaps matches TRBD1 (6 bases). The CDR3 spans 13 residues. The germline V gene encodes CDR1 LNHDA and CDR2 SQIVND (reference sequence). Trimming stripped 10 bases from V and 6 bases from J, with 16 bases between. The CDR3 DNA reads as TGTGCCACGCACAACAGGGACCCTCAGCCCCAGCATTTT. Amino acids: CATHNRDPQPQHF.

The chain employs TRBV9 and TRBJ2-1; 9 bases are shared with TRBD2. Germline V gene lookup returns CDR1 SGDLS and CDR2 YYNGEE. The CDR3 has 15 residues. V trimming: 1 base; J trimming: 3 bases; junction bases outside the gene matches: 2. This CDR3 reads CASSVLAGYYNEQFF. CDR3 bases: TGTGCCAGCAGCGTACTAGCGGGGTACTACAATGAGCAGTTCTTC.

The CDR3 sequence: CSEQPQGYNEQFF. CDR3 nucleotides: TGCAGCGAACAACCCCAGGGCTACAATGAGCAGTTCTTC. The gene calls are TRBV29-1 and TRBJ2-1; D possibly corresponds to TRBD1 (5 bases). With 7 bases removed from V and 3 bases from J, the gap between germline ends came to 13 bases. Germline lookup yields CDR1 SQVTM and CDR2 ANQGSEA. The CDR3 has 13 amino acids.

V is TRBV4-2 and J is TRBJ2-7, with 8 bases that match TRBD1. Losses at the gene ends were 0 bases for V and 4 bases for J; bases not matched to a gene: 11. This CDR3 comprises 17 residues. Germline CDR1 and CDR2: LGHNA and YNFKEQ. The CDR3 region is CASSQDPWGQAKYEQYF. The CDR3 DNA sequence: TGTGCCAGCAGCCAAGATCCTTGGGGACAGGCGAAATACGAGCAGTACTTC.

J is TRBJ1-4 and V is TRBV2; D is possibly TRBD1 (6 bases). This CDR3 spans 19 amino acids. Trimming stripped 7 bases from V and 8 bases from J, with 32 bases between. Germline loops: CDR1 SNHLY, CDR2 FYNNEI. The CDR3 is CASTSQGPYREGVLEKLFF. CDR3 bases: TGTGCCAGCACCTCTCAGGGGCCGTACAGGGAAGGGGTATTAGAAAAACTGTTTTTT. The variable domain in full, completed from reference TRBV2 and TRBJ1-4, reads EPEVTQTPSHQVTQMGQEVILRCVPISNHLYFYWYRQILGQKVEFLVSFYNNEISEKSEIFDDQFSVERPDGSNFTLKIRSTKLEDSAMYFCASTSQGPYREGVLEKLFFGSGTQLSVL.

The rearrangement uses TRBV11-2 and TRBJ1-1; D remains ambiguous. The V gene's germline CDR1 is SGHAT and CDR2 FQNNGV. V was shortened by 2 bases and J by 3 bases, with 13 bases between the two germline ends. This CDR3 is built from 15 residues. CDR3 sequence (DNA): TGTGCCAGCAGCTTACTCACCGCTACCCACACTGAAGCTTTCTTT. Translation gives CASSLLTATHTEAFF.

The chain links TRBV6-5 to TRBJ2-1, with TRBD2 matching over 8 bases. V lost 5 bases and J lost 0; bases outside the gene matches: 3. The CDR3 totals 15 residues. Per the germline V gene, CDR1 is MNHEY and CDR2 is SVGAGI. For the CDR3, the DNA is TGTGCCAGCAGTAATAGCGGGAACTCCTACAATGAGCAGTTCTTC. It encodes CASSNSGNSYNEQFF.

The V and J genes are TRBV12-5 and TRBJ1-3, with 7 bases matching TRBD1. The CDR3 has 14 amino acids. Germline V gives CDR1 LGHNT, CDR2 FRNRAP. The ends lost 4 bases at V and 4 bases at J; junction bases unmatched: 4. Written as DNA, the CDR3 is TGTGCTAGTGGTTCCGGGACAGTGGGAAACACCATATATTTT. Amino acids: CASGSGTVGNTIYF.

This chain joins TRBV7-2 and TRBJ2-7; tentative D call: TRBD2 (5 bases). V lost 5 bases to trimming and J lost 0 bases, with 11 bases between them. The CDR3 has 14 amino acids. Germline V gives CDR1 SGHTA, CDR2 FQGNSA. Here the CDR3 reads CASSEGVFSYEQYF. The CDR3, as DNA: TGTGCCAGCAGCGAGGGAGTATTCTCCTACGAGCAGTACTTC.